The source of this T cell receptor (beta chain) is a study of CD8+CD57+ T cells in acquired aplastic anemia. Study results and limitations: In common between the patients and the controls were twenty-nine CD8+ CDR3 sequences.

Points on this clonotype: Its matching antigen is unknown. One end of the junction fails to match germline, which may point to a read error.

The length of the CDR3 is 15 residues. The germline V gene encodes CDR1 SGHTA and CDR2 FQGTGA. The template used for profiling TCR beta VDJ and CDR3 was genomic DNA. Each CDR3 protein is one row after TCRdb ran MiXCR on the reads. The sample contains some 290,000 distinct CDR3 sequences, 56% of which appear only once. The source material was sorted CD4+, CD8+, or CD8+CD57+ T cells (not recorded which) from PBMCs. V usage is TRBV7-3 and J usage is TRBJ2-2; the match to TRBD2 covers 13 bases. The TCR originated in a human donor with severe aplastic anemia or a healthy control (not recorded which). The CDR3 spells CASSGTSGNAGELFF. CDR3 DNA: TGTGCCAGCAGCGGGACTAGCGGGAACGCCGGGGAGCTGTTTTTT.